This T cell receptor beta chain was captured in a study of vaccination and CD4 T cells after COVID-19. Study overall: The convalescents included six males and four females, and among them two were Hispanic while seven were Caucasian. Once diagnosed, patients had post-COVID samples drawn a median 101 days later (range 35 to 161).

Germline CDR1 MNHNS, CDR2 SASEGT. V lost 7 bases to trimming and J lost 4 bases, with 17 bases between them. The length of the CDR3 is 15 residues. Study results and caveats: Looking at convalescent patients, a median around 90% of reactive clones were present only post-vaccination.

Treatment of the sample: 10-day PBMC culture with coronavirus spike peptide pools or control peptides (ViraFEST assay). Following expansion of antigen-specific T cells with peptide pools, ViraFEST then sequenced TCRs. Once obtained from cultured CD4+ T cells, the DNA was sequenced using the Oncomine TCR Beta short-read assay. TCRdb redid the calling of the PCR reads with MiXCR, one entry per CDR3 protein. The sample lists around 14,000 distinct CDR3 sequences, roughly three fifths occurring once. As regards this clonotype: Its specificity is unknown.

The TCR originated in a human donor who had recovered from COVID-19. The chain combines TRBV6-1 with TRBJ2-1, with D perhaps assigned TRBD1 or TRBD2 (6 bases each). Sequencing was done on a sample of CD4+ T cells from blood, cultured in vitro. The CDR3 DNA sequence: TGTGCCAGCACTCGGGAGAGAGGGGGATACAATGAGCAGTTCTTC. Encoded protein: CASTRERGGYNEQFF.